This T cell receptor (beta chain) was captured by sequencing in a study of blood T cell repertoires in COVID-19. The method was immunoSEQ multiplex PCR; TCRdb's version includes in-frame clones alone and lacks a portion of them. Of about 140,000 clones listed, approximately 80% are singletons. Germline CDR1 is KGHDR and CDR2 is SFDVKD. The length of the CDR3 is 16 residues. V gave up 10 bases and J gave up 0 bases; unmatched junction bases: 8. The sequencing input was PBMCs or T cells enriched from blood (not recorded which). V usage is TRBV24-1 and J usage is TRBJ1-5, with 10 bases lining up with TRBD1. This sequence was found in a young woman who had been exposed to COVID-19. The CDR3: CATNRDRGYSNQPQHF. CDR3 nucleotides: TGTGCCACTAACCGGGACAGGGGCTATAGCAATCAGCCCCAGCATTTT.